Shown below are 31 T cell receptor beta chains from a single sample sequenced in a study of neurological immune-mediated disorders. One entry per CDR3 protein results from TCRdb running MiXCR on the 5' RACE reads. The data hold around 130,000 distinct CDR3 sequences, with roughly 3.2% observed a single time. The sample consisted of PBMCs. The receptors originated from a woman in her thirties with multiple sclerosis.

Remarks on this clonotype: One base away lies a much larger clone, so this may be a sequencing read error. Lacking the conserved final phenylalanine or tryptophan, this CDR3 likely reflects a read error. The chain has TRBV2 and TRBJ2-1; a possible D gene is TRBD2 (7 bases). V was pared by 8 bases and J by 10 bases, with 9 bases between. CDR3 length: 10 residues. Germline values: CDR1 SNHLY, CDR2 FYNNEI. In DNA, the CDR3 is TGTGCCAGCGGGAGGGGGGAGCAGTTCTGC. Its translation is CASGRGEQFC.

The table lists this clonotype with many counts. The chain joins TRBV15 to TRBJ1-5, with 7 bases that match TRBD1. J lost 4 bases, V lost 2 bases, and 5 bases had no gene match. Germline V gene data show CDR1 as LNHNV and CDR2 as YYDKDF (reference sequence). The CDR3 runs 15 residues. CDR3 bases: TGTGCCACCAGCAGACACCAGGGGGAGAATCAGCCCCAGCATTTT. Protein sequence: CATSRHQGENQPQHF.

This clonotype came up many times. This rearrangement joins TRBV5-6 to TRBJ1-4; D gene unclear. The CDR3 is 17 amino acids. Germline lookup yields CDR1 SGHDT and CDR2 YYEEEE. The germline V and J ends were trimmed by 2 bases and 3 bases, with 17 bases remaining between them. CDR3 protein: CASSFSYSQAANEKLFF. Written as DNA, the CDR3 is TGTGCCAGCAGCTTTTCCTACAGCCAAGCCGCTAATGAAAAACTGTTTTTT.

In its sample, this clonotype was seen many times. This rearrangement joins TRBV27 to TRBJ2-1; 7 nucleotides align to TRBD2. The CDR3 has 15 amino acids. V was pared by 5 bases and J by 0 bases, with 4 bases of the junction left unmatched. Germline V gene lookup returns CDR1 MNHEY and CDR2 SMNVEV (reference sequence). The CDR3: CASSGGEDSYNEQFF. The CDR3 bases are TGTGCCAGCAGTGGGGGGGAAGACTCCTACAATGAGCAGTTCTTC.

This clonotype was detected ten times or more. The rearrangement uses TRBV20-1 and TRBJ2-7; the match to TRBD1 covers 9 bases. This CDR3 has 14 residues. Looked up from germline, CDR1 is DFQATT and CDR2 is SNEGSKA (reference sequence). Trimming removed 6 bases from V and 2 bases from J; junction bases left unmatched: 8. CDR3: CSATSGTGTYEQYF. DNA for the CDR3: TGCAGTGCCACATCCGGGACAGGGACCTACGAGCAGTACTTC.

This clonotype showed up many times. The chain is built from TRBV20-1 and TRBJ2-3; maybe TRBD2 (5 bases). The germline V gene has CDR1 DFQATT and CDR2 SNEGSKA (reference sequence). The CDR3 loop spans 13 amino acids. V gave up 3 bases and J gave up 1 base, with 8 bases separating them. The CDR3 DNA reads as TGCAGTGCTAGTGGGAGCGGCACAGATACGCAGTATTTT. Translation: CSASGSGTDTQYF.

This clonotype was picked up many times. The V gene is TRBV5-1, the J gene TRBJ1-1; D is possibly TRBD1 (6 bases). The CDR3 extends over 14 amino acids. Deletions cut 4 bases from V and 2 bases from J, with 12 bases between. Per the germline V gene, CDR1 is SGHRS and CDR2 is YFSETQ. The CDR3 loop is CASSLGGQNTEAFF. The CDR3 DNA reads TGCGCCAGCAGCCTCGGGGGACAAAACACTGAAGCTTTCTTT.

This clonotype was seen many times. The rearrangement links TRBV15 to TRBJ2-2, with D possibly matching TRBD2 (6 bases). This CDR3 spans 15 amino acids. Looked up from germline, CDR1 is LNHNV and CDR2 is YYDKDF (reference sequence). The V end lost 0 bases, the J end lost 5 bases, and 10 bases lay between the germline ends. The CDR3 nucleotides are TGTGCCACCAGCAGAGATCGGGGGAAAACCGGGGAGCTGTTTTTT. Its translation is CATSRDRGKTGELFF.

This clonotype was counted many times. The chain uses TRBV5-1 and TRBJ1-1; D is possibly TRBD1 (5 bases). The CDR3 is 11 residues long. V was cut by 7 bases and J by 10 bases, with 14 bases left in between. Germline CDR1 and CDR2: SGHRS and YFSETQ. In DNA form, the CDR3 reads TGCGCCAGCGGGGAGGAGACAGTAGCTTTCTTT. This encodes CASGEETVAFF.

This clonotype was observed at least ten times. This sequence joins TRBV12-3 or TRBV12-4 and TRBJ1-2; D gene uncertain. The V end lost 5 bases, the J end lost 5 bases, and 12 bases lay between the germline ends. The CDR3 is 13 residues long. The chain's CDR3 is CASSPEAGYGYTF. For the CDR3, the DNA is TGTGCCAGCAGTCCGGAGGCGGGGTATGGCTACACCTTC.

This clonotype was recorded many times. This chain joins TRBV6-2 or TRBV6-3 and TRBJ1-3; D gene ambiguous. V lost 5 bases and J lost 2, with 10 bases in between. Germline V lookup: CDR1 MNHEY, CDR2 SVGEGT. The CDR3 covers 14 residues. The CDR3 region is CASSPGNPGNTIYF. For the CDR3, the DNA is TGTGCCAGCAGTCCCGGGAATCCTGGAAACACCATATATTTT.

This clonotype has ten or more counts. The chain recombines TRBV27 with TRBJ2-7; 11 bases are a match to TRBD1. The CDR3 totals 15 residues. With 4 bases clipped from V and 2 bases from J, the junction kept 4 bases outside the gene matches. The germline gives CDR1 MNHEY, CDR2 SMNVEV (reference sequence). Written as DNA, the CDR3 is TGTGCCAGCAGTTCCCGGACAGGGGGCGCCTACGAGCAGTACTTC. Translated: CASSSRTGGAYEQYF.

This clonotype was seen at least ten times. The chain joins TRBV24-1 to TRBJ2-3; D may correspond to TRBD1 or TRBD2 (5 bases each). The CDR3 covers 16 residues. Germline V gene lookup returns CDR1 KGHDR and CDR2 SFDVKD. V gave up 4 bases and J gave up 4 bases, with 17 bases separating them. The CDR3 reads CATSDPGPGTADTQYF. CDR3 DNA sequence: TGTGCCACCAGTGACCCCGGGCCTGGGACGGCAGATACGCAGTATTTT.

The table lists this clonotype with many counts. The chain couples TRBV4-1 to TRBJ2-1; TRBD1 matches 10 bases. The CDR3 is 16 residues long. Germline V lookup: CDR1 MGHRA, CDR2 YSYEKL. V was pared by 3 bases and J by 4 bases, with 6 bases of the junction left unmatched. DNA of the CDR3: TGCGCCAGCAGCCAGGCCGGGACAGGGGTTTACAATGAGCAGTTCTTC. It codes for CASSQAGTGVYNEQFF.

There are many counts of this clonotype. The DNA for the CDR3 is TGCGCCAGCAGCTTCGACCTAGCTCAAGGCACCGGGGAGCTGTTTTTT. Protein: CASSFDLAQGTGELFF. The chain links TRBV5-1 to TRBJ2-2; D possibly corresponds to TRBD2 (5 bases). V dropped 2 bases and J dropped 4 bases, with 15 bases sitting between them. Germline CDR1 SGHRS, CDR2 YFSETQ. The CDR3 runs 16 residues.

This clonotype was picked up many times. The V gene is TRBV2, the J gene TRBJ2-1; the D gene could be TRBD1 or TRBD2 (5 bases each). V lost 11 bases and J 6 bases, leaving 23 bases between the germline ends. Germline V gives CDR1 SNHLY, CDR2 FYNNEI. This CDR3 has 15 amino acids. This chain's CDR3 is CASKAELDSSNEQFF. The CDR3 bases are TGTGCCTCCAAAGCCGAACTAGACAGCTCCAATGAGCAGTTCTTC.

A note on this clonotype: A much bigger clone sits one base away, suggesting this may be a read error. The V gene is TRBV20-1, the J gene TRBJ2-2; unclear D gene. The V end lost 4 bases, the J end lost 1 base, and 13 bases lay between the germline ends. The CDR3 extends over 15 amino acids. Germline V gene lookup returns CDR1 DFQATT and CDR2 SNEGSKA (reference sequence). The CDR3 nucleotides are TGCAGTGCTACGAAAGATGCAAAGAACACCGGGGAGCTGTTTTTT. It codes for CSATKDAKNTGELFF.

This clonotype was seen at least ten times. This chain links TRBV5-1 with TRBJ1-2; possibly TRBD1 for D (6 bases). The CDR3 sequence is 14 residues long. Germline-derived CDR1 and CDR2 are SGHRS and YFSETQ. Trimming cost V 4 bases and J 2 bases, with 12 bases left between them. CDR3 region: CASSPDQGNYGYTF. The CDR3 DNA is TGCGCCAGCAGCCCGGACCAGGGGAACTATGGCTACACCTTC.

This clonotype has a count of ten or more. The chain couples TRBV20-1 to TRBJ1-2, with D unresolved. Trimming cost V 6 bases and J 2 bases, with 10 bases left between them. CDR3 length: 12 amino acids. Germline CDR1 and CDR2: DFQATT and SNEGSKA (reference sequence). The CDR3: CSAELLNYGYTF. DNA of the CDR3: TGCAGTGCAGAGCTCCTCAACTATGGCTACACCTTC.

This clonotype was recorded at least ten times. The chain joins TRBV6-6 to TRBJ2-2; 7 bases match TRBD2. Germline lookup yields CDR1 MNHNY and CDR2 SVGAGI (reference sequence). CDR3 size: 16 residues. Germline trimming cut 5 bases from V and 4 bases from J; bases unmatched to any gene: 10. The CDR3 spells CASSPQLASGTGELFF. In DNA form, the CDR3 reads TGTGCCAGCAGTCCCCAACTAGCGAGCGGCACCGGGGAGCTGTTTTTT.

This clonotype was observed many times. V usage is TRBV6-2 or TRBV6-3 and J usage is TRBJ2-6, with D unresolved. V lost 8 bases, J lost 4 bases, and 12 bases lay in between. Per germline, CDR1 MNHEY and CDR2 SVGEGT. The CDR3 covers 14 residues. The CDR3 sequence: CASARPTGANVLTF. DNA for the CDR3: TGTGCCAGCGCTAGACCCACCGGGGCCAACGTCCTGACTTTC.

This clonotype was detected ten times or more. This chain joins TRBV12-3 or TRBV12-4 and TRBJ1-6, with unresolved D. The CDR3 contains 14 residues. Trimming removed 5 bases from V and 11 bases from J, with 16 bases in between. The CDR3 region has the DNA TGTGCCAGCAGTCCCCTCTCCCCGGGCCCACCCCTCCACTTT. Translated, it gives CASSPLSPGPPLHF.

This clonotype has just a few counts. The rearrangement uses TRBV9 and TRBJ1-6, with D maybe TRBD1 (6 bases). Looked up from germline, CDR1 is SGDLS and CDR2 is YYNGEE. Trimming took off 3 bases at V and 7 bases at J, with 26 bases between the two ends. The CDR3 contains 19 residues. The CDR3 DNA is TGTGCCAGCAGCGACATCGGGACAAGGGATAGTATACTCAATTCACCCCTCCACTTT. Protein: CASSDIGTRDSILNSPLHF.

This clonotype appeared many times. This chain uses TRBV20-1 with TRBJ2-1, with 8 positions matching TRBD2. CDR1 and CDR2 from the germline V gene are DFQATT and SNEGSKA (reference sequence). After removal of 1 base from V and 8 bases from J, the junction contained 10 bases not matched to a gene. The CDR3 runs 15 residues. The CDR3 region has the DNA TGCAGTGCTAGAGCACGGACTAGCAGTGACTATGAGCAGTTCTTC. Translation gives CSARARTSSDYEQFF.

At least ten counts were recorded for this clonotype. The genes are TRBV6-1 and TRBJ2-7; D ambiguous. This CDR3 region has 14 residues. The germline V gene has CDR1 MNHNS and CDR2 SASEGT. The ends were cut back, 4 bases at V and 2 bases at J, with 12 bases in the middle. The CDR3 region has the DNA TGTGCCAGCAGTGTAGACCGGGTACCCTACGAGCAGTACTTC. It specifies CASSVDRVPYEQYF.

This clonotype has ten or more counts. J is TRBJ1-2 and V is TRBV20-1; D remains unclear. V gave up 3 bases and J gave up 7 bases, with 9 bases separating them. The CDR3 covers 11 residues. The V gene's germline CDR1 is DFQATT and CDR2 SNEGSKA (reference sequence). In DNA, the CDR3 is TGCAGTGCTAGCATCGGGGTTGGCTACACCTTC. Its translation: CSASIGVGYTF.

In its sample, this clonotype was seen many times. The J gene is TRBJ2-2, the V gene TRBV29-1; either TRBD1 or TRBD2 may fit D (5 bases each). CDR1 is SQVTM and CDR2 is ANQGSEA in the germline V gene. V gave up 7 bases and J gave up 4 bases, with 10 bases separating them. The CDR3 covers 12 residues. The CDR3 is CSAGAGTGELFF. The CDR3 region has the DNA TGCAGCGCCGGGGCGGGCACCGGGGAGCTGTTTTTT.

There are many counts of this clonotype. This chain uses TRBV5-6 with TRBJ2-2; D uncertain. The V end was cut by 1 base, the J end by 4 bases, with 5 bases between. CDR1 is SGHDT and CDR2 is YYEEEE in the germline V gene. CDR3 length: 13 amino acids. The CDR3 region is CASSLQVTGELFF. CDR3 nucleotides: TGTGCCAGCAGCTTGCAGGTCACCGGGGAGCTGTTTTTT.

In this sample, this clonotype turned up many times. The rearrangement joins TRBV14 to TRBJ2-2; D gene ambiguous. Looked up from germline, CDR1 is SGHDN and CDR2 is FVKESK. Trimming left V 4 bases short and J 6 bases short, with 9 bases between. This CDR3 region has 13 residues. The CDR3 coding sequence is TGTGCCAGCAGCCCCCTCTATCCCGGGGAGCTGTTTTTT. Translation: CASSPLYPGELFF.

In its sample, this clonotype was seen many times. This rearrangement joins TRBV20-1 to TRBJ2-7; 8 positions agree with TRBD1. V lost 1 base and J lost 6; bases outside the gene matches: 11. The CDR3 has 15 amino acids. From germline, CDR1 is DFQATT and CDR2 SNEGSKA (reference sequence). DNA for the CDR3: TGCAGTGCTAGAGCTATGGACAGGGTGGCGAGCGAGCAGTACTTC. It specifies CSARAMDRVASEQYF.

This clonotype showed up many times. The chain carries TRBV18 and TRBJ2-2, with D hard to call. Germline CDR1 reads KGHSH; CDR2 reads LQKENI. The V gene lost 4 bases and the J gene lost 6 bases, with 9 bases spanning the gap. The CDR3 totals 13 residues. In nucleotides, the CDR3 is TGTGCCAGCTCACAGCAAGGGTCCGGGGAGCTGTTTTTT. Residues: CASSQQGSGELFF.